The 28 T cell receptor beta chains below all came from one sample that was sequenced in a study of shared T cell receptors in the human thymus. Using immunoSEQ multiplex PCR, the repertoire was profiled, and TCRdb retains in-frame clones only, with some absent. The sample lists 600,000 to 900,000 clones; roughly 85% were seen once. This sample also belongs to another study, concerning human thymus T cells.

Sequenced: thymocytes. The receptors shown here come from a girl less than two years old with a congenital heart defect.

The V gene is TRBV14, the J gene TRBJ1-4, with 8 bases matching TRBD1. Losses at the gene ends were 4 bases for V and 8 bases for J; bases not matched to a gene: 6. The CDR3 loop spans 14 amino acids. CDR1 SGHDN and CDR2 FVKESK come from the germline V gene. The CDR3, as DNA: TGTGCCAGCAGCCTTCGGGGACAGGTGGAAAAACTGTTTTTT. Translating gives CASSLRGQVEKLFF.

This clone was picked up one time. The rearrangement uses TRBV11-2 and TRBJ1-1; 9 nucleotides match TRBD1. The CDR3 length is 14 residues. The V gene's germline CDR1 is SGHAT and CDR2 FQNNGV. Trimming at V came to 4 bases and at J to 2 bases, leaving 2 bases not matched to a gene. The CDR3 reads CASSSTGGNTEAFF. CDR3 bases: TGTGCCAGCAGCTCGACAGGGGGAAACACTGAAGCTTTCTTT.

This clone showed up just once. V and J are TRBV11-2 and TRBJ1-3; a weak D match, TRBD1 (6 bases). V shed 5 bases and J shed 0 bases, with 11 bases lying between them. Germline V gene data show CDR1 as SGHAT and CDR2 as FQNNGV. CDR3 length equals 15 residues. CDR3 in DNA: TGTGCCAGCAGCCGACAGGCCAGCTCTGGAAACACCATATATTTT. Its translation is CASSRQASSGNTIYF.

CDR3 protein: CASSLEAPVRQETQYF. CDR3 nucleotides: TGTGCCAGCAGCTTAGAGGCACCAGTGAGGCAAGAGACCCAGTACTTC. The V and J genes are TRBV7-9 and TRBJ2-5; D gene uncertain. This CDR3 has 16 residues. Trimming shortened V by 1 base and J by 2 bases, and 14 bases separated the two germline ends. Per the germline V gene, CDR1 is SEHNR and CDR2 is FQNEAQ (reference sequence). Based on the CDR3 plus reference TRBV7-9 and TRBJ2-5, the full variable domain is DTGVSQNPRHKITKRGQNVTFRCDPISEHNRLYWYRQTLGQGPEFLTYFQNEAQLEKSRLLSDRFSAERPKGSFSTLEIQRTEQGDSAMYLCASSLEAPVRQETQYFGPGTRLLVL.

This clone was picked up a small number of times. The chain joins TRBV10-1 to TRBJ2-1; D may be TRBD2 (6 bases). The CDR3 consists of 18 residues. Germline CDR1 is WNHNN and CDR2 is SYGVQD (reference sequence). Trimming cost V 2 bases and J 4 bases, with 21 bases left between them. The CDR3 is CASSESRSGRESYNEQFF. The CDR3 DNA follows: TGCGCCAGCAGTGAGAGCCGTAGCGGAAGGGAATCATACAATGAGCAGTTCTTC.

The V call is TRBV14, the J call TRBJ2-7; possible D gene TRBD1, 5 bases. V lost 3 bases, J lost 2 bases, and 8 bases lay in between. CDR1 is SGHDN, CDR2 FVKESK, per germline. This CDR3 region has 13 residues. CDR3 nucleotides: TGTGCCAGCAGCCATCGGACACCCTACGAGCAGTACTTC. Protein product: CASSHRTPYEQYF.

This rearrangement joins TRBV27 to TRBJ1-6; D gene ambiguous. From germline, CDR1 is MNHEY and CDR2 SMNVEV (reference sequence). V dropped 7 bases and J dropped 4 bases, with 17 bases sitting between them. The CDR3 extends over 16 amino acids. CDR3: CASTRGPPPYNSPLHF. Written as DNA, the CDR3 is TGTGCCAGCACTAGAGGCCCTCCTCCTTATAATTCACCCCTCCACTTT.

This clone has just a few counts. The V call is TRBV5-1, the J call TRBJ2-1; D is perhaps TRBD2 (5 bases). Between the trimmed V and J ends, which lost 4 bases and 0 bases, there was a span of 17 bases. CDR1 is SGHRS and CDR2 is YFSETQ in the germline V gene. The CDR3 contains 17 residues. The CDR3: CASSPEVRQTSYNEQFF. CDR3 nucleotides: TGCGCCAGCAGCCCGGAGGTTAGGCAGACCTCCTACAATGAGCAGTTCTTC.

The V call is TRBV19, the J call TRBJ2-4; 14 nucleotides agree with TRBD2. The length of the CDR3 is 16 residues. Germline-derived CDR1 and CDR2 are LNHDA and SQIVND (reference sequence). Germline trimming cut 5 bases from V and 8 bases from J; bases unmatched to any gene: 8. The CDR3 DNA is TGTGCCAGTAGTTCCGGACTAGCGGGGGGCAGAGACATTCAGTACTTC. Encoded protein: CASSSGLAGGRDIQYF.

The table lists this clone with a few counts. The V call is TRBV5-1, the J call TRBJ1-2; D call uncertain. CDR1 SGHRS and CDR2 YFSETQ come from the germline V gene. The CDR3 covers 15 residues. The germline V and J ends were trimmed by 3 bases and 2 bases, with 14 bases remaining between them. In nucleotides, the CDR3 is TGCGCCAGCAGCTGGGAGAAAACACCGAACTATGGCTACACCTTC. Its protein is CASSWEKTPNYGYTF.

The chain links TRBV28 to TRBJ2-7, with a weak D call TRBD1 (5 bases). The germline V gene has CDR1 MDHEN and CDR2 SYDVKM. V lost 0 bases to trimming and J lost 2 bases, with 11 bases between them. This CDR3 spans 15 amino acids. CDR3 coding DNA: TGTGCCAGCAGTTTATGGGCAGGGCCACCCTACGAGCAGTACTTC. Residues: CASSLWAGPPYEQYF.

The V gene is TRBV6-5, the J gene TRBJ2-7; a possible D gene is TRBD1 (6 bases). Per the germline V gene, CDR1 is MNHEY and CDR2 is SVGAGI. Trimming stripped 2 bases from V and 2 bases from J, with 16 bases between. The CDR3 covers 16 residues. This CDR3 reads CASSYRTGLLPYEQYF. CDR3 nucleotides: TGTGCCAGCAGTTACCGTACAGGGCTACTACCCTACGAGCAGTACTTC.

CDR3 nucleotides: TGTGCCAGCAGTGAAGGGTCGGGACATAGCGACTATGGCTACACCTTC. Translating it yields CASSEGSGHSDYGYTF. V usage is TRBV2 and J usage is TRBJ1-2, with a weak D call TRBD1 (6 bases). The CDR3 covers 16 residues. The germline V gene has CDR1 SNHLY and CDR2 FYNNEI. V was pared by 1 base and J by 3 bases, with 15 bases between.

The chain is built from TRBV19 and TRBJ1-5; D might be TRBD1 (5 bases). Germline CDR1 and CDR2: LNHDA and SQIVND (reference sequence). The CDR3 has 13 amino acids. Trimming shortened V by 4 bases and J by 2 bases, and 6 bases separated the two germline ends. The CDR3 here is CASSTGCNQPQHF. The CDR3 coding sequence is TGTGCCAGTAGTACAGGGTGCAATCAGCCCCAGCATTTT.

The V call is TRBV11-2, the J call TRBJ1-5; D uncertain. From germline, CDR1 is SGHAT and CDR2 FQNNGV. Trimming cost V 5 bases and J 7 bases, with 15 bases left between them. This CDR3 spans 14 amino acids. CDR3 sequence reads: CASSPLGEEQPQHF. The CDR3 region has the DNA TGTGCCAGCAGCCCCCTTGGTGAGGAGCAGCCCCAGCATTTT.

This clone was seen only a few times. This chain connects TRBV6-6 to TRBJ1-2, with 8 bases that match TRBD1. The J segment lost 7 bases and the V segment lost 4 bases, leaving 11 bases of the junction unmatched. The length of the CDR3 is 15 residues. Per germline, CDR1 MNHNY and CDR2 SVGAGI (reference sequence). The CDR3 spells CASSSGTGQLGGYTF. DNA of the CDR3: TGTGCCAGCAGTTCTGGGACAGGCCAACTAGGTGGCTACACCTTC.

This chain joins TRBV7-8 and TRBJ2-7, with 7 bases that match TRBD1. V lost 8 bases, J lost 2 bases, and 3 bases stayed unmatched. CDR3 length: 12 amino acids. Germline CDR1 reads SGHVS; CDR2 reads FQNEAQ. CDR3 sequence (DNA): TGTGCCAGCGGGACAGTTACCTACGAGCAGTACTTC. This codes for CASGTVTYEQYF.

The rearrangement links TRBV2 to TRBJ1-2, with a weak D call TRBD1 (5 bases). The V and J ends lost 9 bases and 5 bases respectively, with 28 bases between them. CDR3 length: 17 residues. Germline CDR1 reads SNHLY; CDR2 reads FYNNEI. CDR3 nucleotide sequence: TGTGCCAGGGTCCTTCAAGGGGCAGTTATCGGCCGGTATGGCTACACCTTC. Protein product: CARVLQGAVIGRYGYTF.

This chain uses TRBV6-5 with TRBJ1-2; weak D call: TRBD1 (6 bases). The CDR3 loop spans 13 amino acids. CDR1 and CDR2 from the germline V gene are MNHEY and SVGAGI. V was clipped by 8 bases and J by 6 bases, with 16 bases between them. CDR3 sequence (DNA): TGTGCCAGCTACAGGGCATCGCGGGATGGCTACACCTTC. It is translated as CASYRASRDGYTF.

The count of this clone is one. The J gene is TRBJ1-1, the V gene TRBV19; D is uncertain. CDR1 is LNHDA, CDR2 SQIVND, per germline (reference sequence). The length of the CDR3 is 13 residues. The V and J ends lost 5 bases and 6 bases respectively, with 13 bases between them. The CDR3 loop reads CASSLPFAAEAFF. CDR3 in DNA: TGTGCCAGTAGTTTGCCTTTTGCGGCTGAAGCTTTCTTT.

This clone was counted a single time. The rearrangement joins TRBV12-5 to TRBJ1-6, with 9 bases that match TRBD1. The CDR3 is 16 residues long. Germline loops: CDR1 LGHNT, CDR2 FRNRAP. The trim removed 5 bases at V and 0 bases at J, leaving 2 bases unmatched. The CDR3 nucleotides read TGTGCTAGTGGTGGACAGGGGAGCTCCTATAATTCACCCCTCCACTTT. Residues: CASGGQGSSYNSPLHF.

The chain couples TRBV4-1 to TRBJ2-7; TRBD1 matches at 10 bases. Per germline, CDR1 MGHRA and CDR2 YSYEKL. There are 18 residues in the CDR3. V lost 1 base and J lost 4; bases outside the gene matches: 13. This chain's CDR3 is CASSQGFSRRDRGYEQYF. CDR3 coding DNA: TGCGCCAGCAGCCAAGGTTTTTCTAGGCGGGACAGGGGTTACGAGCAGTACTTC.

The chain joins TRBV7-3 to TRBJ1-3; 7 positions match TRBD1. CDR1 and CDR2 (germline): SGHTA, FQGTGA. With 4 bases clipped from V and 4 bases from J, the junction kept 13 bases outside the gene matches. There are 17 residues in the CDR3. The CDR3 nucleotides read TGTGCCAGCAGCTACAGGGGCCCGTGGGCCAGGGGAAACACCATATATTTT. It specifies CASSYRGPWARGNTIYF.

As for this clone: The junction does not match germline at one end; this may be a read error. The J gene is TRBJ1-3, the V gene TRBV9; unclear D gene. This CDR3 spans 10 amino acids. Germline V gene data show CDR1 as SGDLS and CDR2 as YYNGEE. CDR3 sequence: CASSADQADF. DNA for the CDR3: TGTGCCAGCAGCGCCGACCAGGCCGATTTT.

The chain recombines TRBV10-3 with TRBJ1-2; 7 bases are a match to TRBD1. V was pared by 4 bases and J by 10 bases, with 3 bases of the junction left unmatched. CDR3 length equals 11 residues. Germline V gene lookup returns CDR1 ENHRY and CDR2 SYGVKD. In DNA, the CDR3 is TGTGCCATCAGTGGGGGGACAGTCTACACCTTC. Translating it yields CAISGGTVYTF.

The chain links TRBV25-1 to TRBJ1-1; perhaps TRBD1 as D (5 bases). The V end was cut by 6 bases, the J end by 6 bases, with 8 bases between. Germline assignment: CDR1 MGHDK and CDR2 SYGVNS. The CDR3 runs 11 residues. The CDR3 DNA sequence: TGTGCCAGCAGCCCAGGGTCTGAAGCTTTCTTT. Its translation: CASSPGSEAFF.

The CDR3, as DNA: TGTGCCAGCAGTCCGCGGGAGGGGGCGAGAGAGACCCAGTACTTC. Residues: CASSPREGARETQYF. The gene calls are TRBV28 and TRBJ2-5; the match to TRBD2 covers 9 bases. Germline V gene data show CDR1 as MDHEN and CDR2 as SYDVKM. V shed 5 bases, J shed 4 bases, and the junction held 8 bases outside the gene matches. The CDR3 totals 15 residues.

The chain recombines TRBV28 with TRBJ2-1, with 9 bases lining up with TRBD1. The CDR3 is 14 amino acids. Unmatched junction bases numbered 6, after V lost 5 bases and J lost 7 bases. Germline V gene lookup returns CDR1 MDHEN and CDR2 SYDVKM. In DNA form, the CDR3 reads TGTGCCAGCAGTGGGGACAGGGCCGGGAATGAGCAGTTCTTC. Encoded protein: CASSGDRAGNEQFF.